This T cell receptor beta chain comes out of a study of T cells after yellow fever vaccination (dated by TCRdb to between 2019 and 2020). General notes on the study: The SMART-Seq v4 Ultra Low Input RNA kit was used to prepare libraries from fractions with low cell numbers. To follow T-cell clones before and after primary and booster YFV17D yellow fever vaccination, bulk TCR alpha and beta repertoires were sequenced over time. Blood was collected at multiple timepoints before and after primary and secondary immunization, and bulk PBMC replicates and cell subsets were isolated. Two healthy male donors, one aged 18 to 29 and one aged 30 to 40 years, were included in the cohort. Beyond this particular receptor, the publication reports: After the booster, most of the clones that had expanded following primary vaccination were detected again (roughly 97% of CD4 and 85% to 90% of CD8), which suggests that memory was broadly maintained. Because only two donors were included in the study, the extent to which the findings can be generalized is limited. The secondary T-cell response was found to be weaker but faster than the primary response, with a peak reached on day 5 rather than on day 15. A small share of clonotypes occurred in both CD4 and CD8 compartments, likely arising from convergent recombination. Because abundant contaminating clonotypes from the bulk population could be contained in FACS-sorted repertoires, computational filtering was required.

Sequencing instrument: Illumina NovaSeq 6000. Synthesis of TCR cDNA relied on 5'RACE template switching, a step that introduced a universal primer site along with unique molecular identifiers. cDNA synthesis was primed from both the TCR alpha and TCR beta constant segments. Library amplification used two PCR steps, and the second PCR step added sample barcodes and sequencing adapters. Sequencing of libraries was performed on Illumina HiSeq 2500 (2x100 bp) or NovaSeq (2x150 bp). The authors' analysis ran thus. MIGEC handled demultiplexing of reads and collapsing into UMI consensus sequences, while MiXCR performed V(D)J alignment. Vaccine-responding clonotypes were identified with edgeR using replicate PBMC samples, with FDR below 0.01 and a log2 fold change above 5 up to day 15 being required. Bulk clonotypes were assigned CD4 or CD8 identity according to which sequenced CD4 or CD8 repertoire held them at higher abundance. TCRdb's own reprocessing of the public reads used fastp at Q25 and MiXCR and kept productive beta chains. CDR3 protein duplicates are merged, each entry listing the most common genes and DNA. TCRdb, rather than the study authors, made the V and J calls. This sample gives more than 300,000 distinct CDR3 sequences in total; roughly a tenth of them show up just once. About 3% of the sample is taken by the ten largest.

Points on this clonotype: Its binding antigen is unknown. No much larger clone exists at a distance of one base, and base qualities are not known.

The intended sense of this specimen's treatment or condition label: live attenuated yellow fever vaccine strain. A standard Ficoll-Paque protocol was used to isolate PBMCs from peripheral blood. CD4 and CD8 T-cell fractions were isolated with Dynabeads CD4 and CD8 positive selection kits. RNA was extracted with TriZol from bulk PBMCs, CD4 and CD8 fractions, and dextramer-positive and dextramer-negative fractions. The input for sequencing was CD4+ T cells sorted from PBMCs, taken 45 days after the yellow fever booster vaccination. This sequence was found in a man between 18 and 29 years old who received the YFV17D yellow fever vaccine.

The encoded CDR3 is CASSRTDGAYEQYF. Here is the DNA: TGCGCCAGCAGCCGGACGGACGGAGCCTACGAGCAGTACTTC. The chain employs TRBV4-3 and TRBJ2-7; the D gene cannot be resolved reliably. The CDR3 starts with the cysteine, ends with the phenylalanine, and has 14 residues. This entry keeps only the CDR3 DNA: 42 bases, framed from base 1. V loses 4 bases, J loses 2 bases, and the germline ends lie 12 bases apart. The CDR1 and CDR2 encoded by the germline V gene are LGHNA and YSLEER.